This T cell receptor beta chain was captured in a study of neurological immune-mediated disorders. In the study overall: Within the group of approximately 34 multiple sclerosis patients, roughly 30 were relapsing-remitting, while 3 were secondary progressive. General study results and limits: One cluster of related CDR3 sequences contained, by phylogenetic grouping, the repertoires of 18 of 34 multiple sclerosis patients and formed a possible signature.

Synthesis of cDNA was performed by 5'RACE using 10-nucleotide random UMIs. TCRdb itself ran the 5' RACE reads through MiXCR, one entry per CDR3 protein. The sample consists of about 62,000 distinct CDR3 sequences, 3.5% to 4.5% of them appearing once. This clonotype was observed many times. What it recognizes is unknown. This clonotype was sampled from a woman aged 45-65 years with multiple sclerosis. Sequencing was carried out using PBMCs.

The CDR3 loop is CSVAFSQDSYEQYF. CDR3 bases: TGCAGCGTTGCTTTCAGCCAGGACTCCTACGAGCAGTACTTC. The chain carries TRBV29-1 and TRBJ2-7; D gene uncertain. V lost 4 bases, J lost 0 bases, and 13 bases lay in between. Germline V gene lookup returns CDR1 SQVTM and CDR2 ANQGSEA. This CDR3 contains 14 residues.